A selection of T cell receptor beta chains follows, all from one sample in a study of early T cells in non-severe SARS-CoV-2 infection. Each CDR3 protein is one row after TCRdb ran MiXCR on the 5' RACE reads. The sample holds some 46,000 distinct CDR3 sequences, roughly 10% seen once. Specimen: whole blood. The source of these receptors is an adult who was a healthcare worker with PCR-confirmed SARS-CoV-2 infection or an uninfected control (not recorded which). Both conserved end residues are part of each CDR3. D genes are given only for firm matches. Size values are once, few and many counts, or a class for expanded clones, and some rows have none.

j_call d_call clone_size v_call cdr3_aa cdr3_nt
TRBJ2-7 - few TRBV29-1 CSVGGYEQYF TGCAGCGTTGGGGGGTACGAGCAGTACTTC
TRBJ1-5 - few TRBV30 CAWNLQGFQPQHF TGTGCCTGGAACCTCCAGGGTTTCCAGCCCCAGCATTTT
TRBJ2-1 TRBD2 few TRBV29-1 CSVEEITSGKNEQFF TGCAGCGTTGAGGAAATCACTAGCGGGAAGAATGAGCAGTTCTTC
TRBJ1-6 - - TRBV7-2 CASSSSRGRYPPTGLLNSPLHF TGTGCCAGCAGCTCTTCACGGGGCCGATATCCACCTACTGGCCTCTTAAATTCACCCCTCCACTTT
TRBJ2-7 - few TRBV6-1 CATWTAGGYEQYF TGTGCCACCTGGACAGCCGGAGGGTACGAGCAGTACTTC
TRBJ1-4 - - TRBV25-1 CASSEEILWAGDEKLFF TGTGCCAGCAGTGAAGAGATTTTGTGGGCTGGTGACGAAAAACTGTTTTTT
TRBJ2-1 TRBD2 many TRBV13 CASSLFAGGRDNEQFF TGTGCCAGCAGCTTATTCGCGGGAGGGAGAGACAATGAGCAGTTCTTC
TRBJ2-1 - many TRBV2 CASSDTGYNEQFF TGTGCCAGCAGTGATACAGGGTACAATGAGCAGTTCTTC
TRBJ2-1 TRBD2 many TRBV5-1 CASRTTSGNNNEQFF TGCGCCAGCCGAACTACTAGCGGAAATAACAATGAGCAGTTCTTC
TRBJ2-2 TRBD1 few TRBV6-2/TRBV6-3 CASTLQGVNTGELFF TGTGCCAGCACCTTACAGGGGGTGAACACCGGGGAGCTGTTTTTT
TRBJ1-1 TRBD1 few TRBV5-1 CASSLEGRGPTEAFF TGCGCCAGCAGCTTGGAGGGTAGGGGGCCCACTGAAGCTTTCTTT
TRBJ2-2 - - TRBV28 CASSLSSSPRTGELFF TGTGCCAGCAGTCTGTCTTCGAGCCCTAGGACCGGGGAGCTGTTTTTT
TRBJ2-7 - many TRBV27 CASSLQSLRGEQYF TGTGCCAGCAGTCTCCAAAGTCTGCGTGGCGAGCAGTACTTC
TRBJ2-4 - few TRBV19 CASSIMAGYKNIQYF TGTGCCAGTAGTATAATGGCAGGATACAAAAACATTCAGTACTTC
TRBJ2-3 - - TRBV7-2 CASSLDGSPRLTQYF TGTGCCAGCAGCTTAGACGGGAGTCCGAGGCTGACGCAGTATTTT
TRBJ2-1 TRBD2 many TRBV7-6 CASSPSGRRNEQFF TGTGCCAGCAGCCCTAGCGGGAGAAGAAATGAGCAGTTCTTC
TRBJ2-7 - many TRBV9 CASSVGVGSYEQYF TGTGCCAGCAGCGTAGGCGTCGGTTCCTACGAGCAGTACTTC
TRBJ2-7 TRBD2 many TRBV5-6 CASSLSSGSNEQYF TGTGCCAGCAGCTTGAGTAGCGGGAGTAACGAGCAGTACTTC
TRBJ2-7 - few TRBV15 CATSTHGGGILEQYF TGTGCCACCAGCACTCATGGAGGGGGCATCCTCGAGCAGTACTTC
TRBJ2-2 TRBD2 - TRBV3-1 CASSQFSGRTGELFF TGTGCCAGCAGCCAATTTAGCGGGAGGACCGGGGAGCTGTTTTTT